This TCR beta chain is from a study of T cells in Graves' hyperthyroidism and ophthalmopathy (dated by TCRdb to between 2018 and 2021). Regarding the research as a whole: Peripheral blood was sampled at the time of initial diagnosis, prior to any treatment. In addition, the study compared T-cell repertoires in thyroid tissue and in blood from 6 or 7 Graves' hyperthyroidism patients. Once sampling was done, hyperthyroidism patients were given methimazole at a starting dose of 30 mg daily, whereas ophthalmopathy patients were given high-dose intravenous methylprednisolone. An independent validation cohort of 18 to 20 hyperthyroidism patients and roughly 16 patients who later progressed to ophthalmopathy tested prospective prediction of ophthalmopathy. According to the paper, TCR Vbeta CDR3 sequencing was carried out on about 140 peripheral blood samples, which came from 40 to 45 ophthalmopathy, around 75 hyperthyroidism and 17 progressor patients. A discovery cohort of about a hundred patients, about 43 with Graves' ophthalmopathy and about 60 with stable Graves' hyperthyroidism, was used to find distinguishing TCR V-J signatures. The 100 or so discovery patients were divided at random into training and test sets in a 7:3 ratio.

The TCR beta CDR3 regions were amplified from RNA transcripts. The first round of RT-PCR for the TCR CDR3 was performed with the HTBI primer set and the Qiagen OneStep RT-PCR kit. Libraries were constructed in a second round of multiplex PCR, after which size selection and purification were performed. The libraries were sequenced on an Illumina HiSeq2000 using paired-end 100 bp reads. The authors' analysis ran thus. SOAPnuke was used to process the raw data, throwing out any read that contained adapters or uncalled bases, had a mean Phred below 15, or lacked an exact constant-primer or identifier match. COPE v1.2.5 was used to merge the high-quality paired reads, and each unique nucleotide sequence was defined as a clonotype. MiTCR v1.1 was used to align clonotypes to the IMGT TRBV, TRBD and TRBJ reference segments. The analysis was restricted to V-J combinations with a frequency above 0.0001, which together covered over 99% of the repertoires. A TCS score was defined as the ratio between F50 (clonal expansion) and ExV (chaos), using BLOSUM62-based TCRdist between CDR3 peptides within each V-J. Welch's t-statistics and random forest reduced fewer than 600 V-J features to 13, which were used in a naive Bayes classifier (R e1071). TCRdb's own reprocessing of the public reads used fastp at Q25 and MiXCR and kept productive beta chains. All rows with the same CDR3 protein become a single entry with the most common DNA and genes. The authors' filters were not applied to this entry. For this sample the table gives around 520,000 distinct CDR3 sequences, of which around 15% were detected only once. Jointly, the top ten make up less than 20% of the sample.

Taken from cysteine to phenylalanine, the CDR3 has 13 residues. Only the CDR3 part of the read is kept: 39 bases, read in frame from the first base. The germline V end is reduced by 6 bases and the J end by 7 bases; junction bases left unmatched: 5. The germline V gene (reference sequence) specifies MNHEY as CDR1 and SMNVEV as CDR2. This clonotype was found many times. No cognate antigen has been identified for it. No quality values exist for individual bases; no much larger clone is one base distant. The investigation overall reported the following: Ophthalmopathy was separated from stable hyperthyroidism by a 13 V-J signature model, with approximately 85% sensitivity and approximately 84% specificity obtained in cross-validation and 80%/75% obtained in testing. Most expanded thyroid clonotypes (frequency above 0.001) were also detected in blood, suggesting blood repertoires may reflect thyroid immune responses. In validation, the model predicted progression to ophthalmopathy with approximately 69% sensitivity and around 72% specificity, a median of approximately 6.5 months before onset. Sample size was not statistically predetermined, and blinding of investigators to group allocation was not performed.

Stable Graves' hyperthyroidism was defined as the absence of progression to ophthalmopathy over 18 months of follow-up. The hyperthyroidism patients were between 18 and 65 years old and newly diagnosed, with a disease duration of less than 2 months. Exclusion was applied to patients with uncontrolled infections, other autoimmune diseases, pregnancy or lactation. Clinical symptoms, serum thyroxine and TRAb, thyroid ultrasound, and orbital computed tomography formed the basis for the diagnoses. PBMCs were isolated from 8 to 10 ml of fresh peripheral blood by Ficoll-Paque density gradient centrifugation. Total RNA was extracted with Trizol reagent, and quality was checked on an Agilent 2100 Bioanalyzer.

The sample consisted of blood. The V and J segments used are TRBV27 and TRBJ2-1, and 8 bases in between align with TRBD1. The origin of this receptor is a young woman with Graves' hyperthyroidism. The bases read TGTGCCAGCAGATCGACAGGGGAAAATGAGCAGTTCTTC. Its product reads: CASRSTGENEQFF.